The sample holds many counts of the clone carrying this TCR beta chain. No antigen is known for it. After removal of 5 bases from V and 4 bases from J, the junction contained 4 bases not matched to a gene. The CDR3 consists of 15 residues. The germline V gene has CDR1 SGHAT and CDR2 FQNNGV. TCR beta VDJ and CDR3 profiling used genomic DNA as template. TCRdb re-called the reads with MiXCR, one entry per CDR3 protein. The repertoire includes around 170,000 distinct CDR3 sequences, around half of them detected once, and around 2.7% sits in the top ten. The sample belongs to a study of CD8+CD57+ T cells in acquired aplastic anemia. The wider study: The DNA of sorted CD4+ and CD8+ cells averaged about 3 ug.

Overall study results and limits: Controls did not differ significantly from patients in CD8+ Simpson's diversity.

Material: sorted CD4+, CD8+, or CD8+CD57+ T cells (not recorded which) from PBMCs. The chain employs TRBV11-2 and TRBJ2-5, with 13 bases that match TRBD2. This receptor was identified in a human donor in good health. In nucleotides, the CDR3 is TGTGCCAGCAGCGCCCGACTAGCGGGGGGAGAGACCCAGTACTTC. It yields the protein CASSARLAGGETQYF.